Included here is one TCR beta chain sequence, with context. These data belong to a study of blood T cell repertoires in COVID-19. On the study more broadly: The United States, Italy and Spain supplied acute and convalescent COVID-19 samples. The cDNA or gDNA used as material had been derived from T cells, B-cell-depleted T cells, or PBMCs.

The Seattle patients, enrolled during active infection, were followed longitudinally. The germline gives CDR1 MDHEN, CDR2 SYDVKM. The CDR3 has 14 amino acids. Between the trimmed V and J ends, which lost 6 bases and 6 bases, there was a span of 14 bases. Source study methods: Using reference gene primer amplification, nucleated cell counts were estimated. The table came from immunoSEQ multiplex PCR; TCRdb's copy has only in-frame clones and leaves some out. The V and J calls and clone size come from that table; D and trimming were worked out from the DNA. The sample holds over 200,000 clones, approximately 91% seen once.

Sequenced: peripheral blood. The chain recombines TRBV28 with TRBJ1-4, with D perhaps TRBD1 (6 bases). The receptor was isolated from a person aged 18-35 years with COVID-19, enrolled during active disease. CDR3 residues: CASRIQGRDEKLFF. DNA for the CDR3: TGTGCCAGCAGAATACAGGGCCGCGATGAAAAACTGTTTTTT.